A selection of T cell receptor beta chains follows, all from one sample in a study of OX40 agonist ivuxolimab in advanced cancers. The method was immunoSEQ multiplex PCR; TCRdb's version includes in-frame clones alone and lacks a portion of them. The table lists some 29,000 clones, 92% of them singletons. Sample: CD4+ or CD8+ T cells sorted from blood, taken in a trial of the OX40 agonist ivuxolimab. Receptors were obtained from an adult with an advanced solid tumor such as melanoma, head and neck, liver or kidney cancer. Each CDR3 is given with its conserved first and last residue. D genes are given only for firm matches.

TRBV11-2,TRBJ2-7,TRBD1,TGTGCCAGCAGCTTAGATGTTTGGACAGGGGACGCCTACGAGCAGTACTTC,CASSLDVWTGDAYEQYF
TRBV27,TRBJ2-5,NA,TGTGCCAGCAGTTTATGGGACGGGGAGACCCAGTACTTC,CASSLWDGETQYF
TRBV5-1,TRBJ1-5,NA,TGCGCCAGCAGCCCGGGGACGGATGATCAGCCCCAGCATTTT,CASSPGTDDQPQHF
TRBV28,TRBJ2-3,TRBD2,TGTGCCAGCAGTTTACTTGGACTAGCGGAGAGCACAGATACGCAGTATTTT,CASSLLGLAESTDTQYF
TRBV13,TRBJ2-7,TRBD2,TGTGCCAGCAGCTTAGGCGTGGCGGGAGAGCCTTCCTACGAGCAGTACTTC,CASSLGVAGEPSYEQYF
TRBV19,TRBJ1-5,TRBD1,TGTGCCAGTAGTATTGGACAGGTTGTTCCCCAGCATTTT,CASSIGQVVPQHF
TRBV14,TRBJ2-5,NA,TGTGCCAGCAAAGAGGATATAGCGGAGGGGAAAGAGACCCAGTACTTC,CASKEDIAEGKETQYF
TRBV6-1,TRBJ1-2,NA,TGTGCCAGCAGTGAAGCGGGGGCCGGGTATGGCTACACCTTC,CASSEAGAGYGYTF
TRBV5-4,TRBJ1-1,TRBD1,TGTGCCAGCAGCTCGGACAGGGGGAACACTGAAGCTTTCTTT,CASSSDRGNTEAFF
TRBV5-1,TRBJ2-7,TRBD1,TGCGCCAGCAGCGCTACAGGGGGCGAGCAGTACTTC,CASSATGGEQYF
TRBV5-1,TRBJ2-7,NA,TGCGCCAGCAGCTTGGGGAGGGACTACGAGCAGTACTTC,CASSLGRDYEQYF
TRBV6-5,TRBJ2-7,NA,TGTGCCAGCGGCTTTTCCGCCGAGCAGTACTTC,CASGFSAEQYF
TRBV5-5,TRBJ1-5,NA,TGTGCCAGCAGTCTGCTTTGGGATCAGCCCCAGCATTTT,CASSLLWDQPQHF
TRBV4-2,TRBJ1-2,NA,TGTGCCAGCAGCCAAGATTCGCACACCTTC,CASSQDSHTF
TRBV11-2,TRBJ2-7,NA,TGTGCCAGCAACGTGGGGGGAGGATCCTACGAGCAGTACTTC,CASNVGGGSYEQYF
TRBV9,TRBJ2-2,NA,TGTGCCAGCAGCGACGGTATGAACACCGGGGAGCTGTTTTTT,CASSDGMNTGELFF
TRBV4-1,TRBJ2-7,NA,TGCGCCAGCAGCCATTACGCCGGGAATACCTACGAGCAGTACTTC,CASSHYAGNTYEQYF
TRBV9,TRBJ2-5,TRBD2,TGTGCCAGCAGCGTTCAGGCCTTACAGCGGGGCCAAGAGACCCAGTACTTC,CASSVQALQRGQETQYF